The 13 T cell receptor beta chains presented below share a single source sample, sequenced in a study of T-cell reconstitution after alpha-beta-depleted transplantation in children. Researchers prepared the TCRbeta library using unique molecular identifiers, the study reports. TCRdb independently ran MiXCR on the PCR reads; one entry per CDR3 protein. Here the sample spans roughly 70,000 distinct CDR3 sequences, 4.9% being singletons. The material sequenced was PBMCs, mostly from graft donor cells, taken 180 days after TCRalphabeta/CD19-depleted stem cell transplant. These receptors were collected from a boy in the first two years of life who had a stem cell transplant for acute myeloid leukemia, so the T cells may come from the graft donor.

The chain joins TRBV4-3 to TRBJ2-5; weak D call: TRBD1 (5 bases). Trimming removed 1 base at V and 6 bases at J, with 18 bases between. The CDR3 runs 16 residues. Germline V CDR1 and CDR2: LGHNA, YSLEER. The CDR3 reads CASSQVWLGAEKTQYF. The CDR3 bases are TGCGCCAGCAGCCAAGTCTGGCTTGGGGCCGAAAAGACCCAGTACTTC.

The table lists this clonotype with many counts. The rearrangement uses TRBV12-3 or TRBV12-4 and TRBJ1-6; D uncertain. V lost 3 bases to trimming and J lost 7 bases, with 13 bases between them. CDR3 length equals 15 residues. The CDR3 loop is CASSFTQTGNSPLHF. The CDR3 coding sequence is TGTGCCAGCAGTTTTACACAAACGGGGAATTCACCCCTCCACTTT.

The sample holds many counts of this clonotype. The V and J genes are TRBV5-8 and TRBJ2-1, with TRBD2 matching 8 bases. Germline assignment: CDR1 SGHTS and CDR2 YDEGEE. The CDR3 spans 15 residues. The J segment lost 1 base and the V segment lost 4 bases, leaving 4 bases of the junction unmatched. CDR3 loop: CASSAGGGSYNEQFF. CDR3 nucleotide sequence: TGTGCCAGCAGCGCCGGCGGGGGGTCCTACAATGAGCAGTTCTTC.

This clonotype was seen many times. V usage is TRBV12-3 or TRBV12-4 and J usage is TRBJ2-3; D is perhaps TRBD2 (6 bases). V lost 6 bases and J 0 bases, leaving 10 bases between the germline ends. The CDR3 has 14 amino acids. The CDR3 region is CASRAGTSTDTQYF. Here the CDR3 DNA reads TGTGCCAGCAGGGCCGGGACTAGCACAGATACGCAGTATTTT.

This clonotype showed up many times. V gene TRBV12-3 or TRBV12-4 combines with J gene TRBJ1-2; D gene unclear. V was pared by 2 bases and J by 4 bases, with 11 bases between. This CDR3 has 14 amino acids. In DNA form, the CDR3 reads TGTGCCAGCAGTTTAACCCCGGACGGCTATGGCTACACCTTC. Its protein is CASSLTPDGYGYTF.

This clonotype was seen many times. This chain links TRBV6-5 with TRBJ2-6, with TRBD1 matching 7 bases. V shed 2 bases, J shed 4 bases, and the junction held 8 bases outside the gene matches. CDR1 is MNHEY and CDR2 is SVGAGI in the germline V gene. The CDR3 is 17 amino acids. CDR3 nucleotide sequence: TGTGCCAGCAGTTACCTCTCGACAGGGTCGGGGGCCAACGTCCTGACTTTC. Protein sequence: CASSYLSTGSGANVLTF.

This clonotype came up many times. CDR3 sequence reads: CATRGAGRAGELFF. Here the CDR3 DNA reads TGTGCCACCCGAGGGGCCGGCCGGGCCGGGGAGCTGTTTTTT. The chain carries TRBV24-1 and TRBJ2-2; D assignment may be TRBD1 or TRBD2 (5 bases each). CDR1 is KGHDR, CDR2 SFDVKD, per germline. V was cut by 9 bases and J by 6 bases, with 16 bases left in between. The CDR3 is 14 amino acids.

This clonotype showed up many times. CDR3 bases: TGTGCCAGCAGTCCCGGACAGGGGGCTATCAACACTGAAGCTTTCTTT. This gives the protein CASSPGQGAINTEAFF. This chain links TRBV12-3 or TRBV12-4 with TRBJ1-1; 11 positions agree with TRBD1. The V gene end was trimmed by 5 bases and the J gene end by 2 bases; junction bases not matched to a gene: 7. The CDR3 is made up of 16 amino acids.

This clonotype is medium-sized by share. The chain is built from TRBV28 and TRBJ2-1; 12 positions agree with TRBD1. This CDR3 spans 18 amino acids. Germline-derived CDR1 and CDR2 are MDHEN and SYDVKM. V shed 7 bases and J 1 base; nucleotides not matched to a gene: 11. CDR3 sequence (DNA): TGTGCCAGCATCCCGGGACAGGGGGCGAGGGGATCCTACAATGAGCAGTTCTTC. The encoded protein is CASIPGQGARGSYNEQFF.

Ten or more counts support this clonotype. V is TRBV7-9 and J is TRBJ2-7; TRBD1 matches at 8 bases. With 1 base clipped from V and 2 bases from J, the junction kept 7 bases outside the gene matches. CDR1 SEHNR and CDR2 FQNEAQ come from the germline V gene (reference sequence). There are 16 residues in the CDR3. The CDR3 here is CASSLGPGQATYEQYF. CDR3 DNA: TGTGCCAGCAGCTTAGGTCCGGGACAGGCGACCTACGAGCAGTACTTC.

This clonotype was found many times. This chain connects TRBV5-1 to TRBJ2-5; 10 bases fit TRBD2. This CDR3 spans 16 amino acids. Trimming removed 3 bases from V and 3 bases from J; junction bases left unmatched: 8. Germline loops: CDR1 SGHRS, CDR2 YFSETQ. This CDR3 reads CASSSLAGAREETQYF. For the CDR3, the DNA is TGCGCCAGCAGCTCCCTAGCGGGGGCCCGAGAAGAGACCCAGTACTTC.

This clonotype was seen ten or more times. The chain has TRBV7-8 and TRBJ1-4, with D possibly TRBD1 on 5 matching bases. V lost 5 bases and J lost 3, with 19 bases in between. The CDR3 has 17 amino acids. The germline V gene encodes CDR1 SGHVS and CDR2 FQNEAQ. The CDR3 sequence: CASSPGRTIGANEKLFF. The CDR3 DNA is TGTGCCAGCAGCCCCGGACGAACGATAGGGGCTAATGAAAAACTGTTTTTT.

Ten or more counts support this clonotype. The chain couples TRBV20-1 to TRBJ2-2; 13 bases map to TRBD2. The CDR3 is 14 amino acids. The V gene's germline CDR1 is DFQATT and CDR2 SNEGSKA (reference sequence). Trimming at V came to 4 bases and at J to 6 bases, leaving 2 bases not matched to a gene. The CDR3 bases are TGCAGTGCTACACTAGCGGGGGGGCCCGGGGAGCTGTTTTTT. Translating gives CSATLAGGPGELFF.